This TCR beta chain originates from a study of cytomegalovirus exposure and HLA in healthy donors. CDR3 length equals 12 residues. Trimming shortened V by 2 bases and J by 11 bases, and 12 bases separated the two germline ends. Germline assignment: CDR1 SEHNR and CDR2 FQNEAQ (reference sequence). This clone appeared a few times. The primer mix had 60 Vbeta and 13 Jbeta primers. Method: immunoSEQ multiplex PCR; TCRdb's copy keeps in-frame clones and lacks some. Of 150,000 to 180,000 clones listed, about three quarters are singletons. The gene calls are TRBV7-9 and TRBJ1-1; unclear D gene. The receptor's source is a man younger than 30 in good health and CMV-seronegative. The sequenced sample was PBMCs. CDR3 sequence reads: CASSLMAGVAFF. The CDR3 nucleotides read TGTGCCAGCAGCTTAATGGCCGGGGTGGCTTTCTTT.